The TCR beta chain described here comes from a study of blood T cells in healthy people across ages. Findings and limits, study-wide: Naive T cell percentage by flow cytometry tracked strongly with beta diversity.

Of note for this clonotype: The antigen is not known. Its ends do not fully match the called genes, so a read error is possible.

The CDR3 has 21 residues. Germline V CDR1 and CDR2: SGHAT, FQDESV (reference sequence). Primers used in a second PCR of roughly 6 to 11 cycles were a sample-barcoded 5' primer and a J-beta primer mix. The authors tagged each cDNA molecule using a template-switch adaptor with 12 random nucleotides. Each CDR3 protein gets one entry after TCRdb re-called the 5' RACE reads with MiXCR. The sample lists roughly 2 million distinct CDR3 sequences, about 49% occurring once. Each sample used at least 6 million PBMCs. The clonotype comes from a woman aged 40 to 50 in good health. Source material: blood. The chain uses TRBV11-1 and TRBJ2-3; D may correspond to TRBD1 or TRBD2 (5 bases each). CDR3 residues: CAGSTSFAGTYPSSSTDTQYF. Written as DNA, the CDR3 is TGTGCCGGCAGCACCTCTTTCGCTGGGACCTATCCTAGTAGTAGCACAGATACGCAGTATTTT.